The clone carrying this TCR beta chain was counted once. What it recognizes is unknown. This specimen comes from a study of Graves' ophthalmopathy and Graves' hyperthyroidism. Study-wide background: Stable hyperthyroid donors showed no ophthalmopathy during 18 months follow-up.

Study-wide points: The majority of expanded thyroid clonotypes above 0.001 frequency also occurred in blood. With a specificity of roughly 72% and a sensitivity of around 71%, the model predicted ophthalmopathy progression.

Participants with hyperthyroidism, aged 18 to 65, were newly diagnosed with under 2 months' duration. Germline CDR1 is ENHRY and CDR2 is SYGVKD. V dropped 3 bases and J dropped 3; count of bases not matched to a gene: 1. This CDR3 comprises 13 residues. The authors amplified TCR beta CDR3 regions, and they did so from RNA transcripts for repertoire sequencing. Second-round multiplex PCR came after a first-round RT-PCR that employed HTBI primers. TCRdb recomputed calls from the multiplex PCR reads with MiXCR, one row per CDR3 protein. Of over a million distinct CDR3 sequences in the sample, less than 45% were seen once.

The chain joins TRBV10-3 to TRBJ1-1, with TRBD1 matching 7 bases. The receptor's source is an adult man with Graves' hyperthyroidism. The sequencing input was peripheral blood or thyroid tissue (not recorded which). CDR3 region: CAISETGDTEAFF. CDR3 bases: TGTGCCATCAGTGAAACAGGGGACACTGAAGCTTTCTTT.